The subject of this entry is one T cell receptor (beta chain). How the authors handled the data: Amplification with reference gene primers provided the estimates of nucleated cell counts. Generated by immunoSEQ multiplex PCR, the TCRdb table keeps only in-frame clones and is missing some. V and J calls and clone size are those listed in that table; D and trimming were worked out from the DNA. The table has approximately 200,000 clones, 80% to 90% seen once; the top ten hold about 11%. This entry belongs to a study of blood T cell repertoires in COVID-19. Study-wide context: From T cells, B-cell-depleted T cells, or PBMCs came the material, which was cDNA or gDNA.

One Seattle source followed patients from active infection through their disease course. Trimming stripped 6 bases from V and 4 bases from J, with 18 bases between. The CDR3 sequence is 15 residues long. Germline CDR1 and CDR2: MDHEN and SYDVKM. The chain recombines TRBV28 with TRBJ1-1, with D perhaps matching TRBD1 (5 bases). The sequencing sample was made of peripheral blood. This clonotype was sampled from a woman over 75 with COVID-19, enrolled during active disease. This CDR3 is CASRHLLGGGTEAFF. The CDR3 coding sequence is TGTGCCAGCAGGCACCTCCTTGGGGGGGGCACTGAAGCTTTCTTT.